Listed below are T cell receptor beta chains from one sample, sequenced in a study of blood T cell repertoires in COVID-19. Using immunoSEQ multiplex PCR, the repertoire was profiled, and TCRdb retains in-frame clones only, with some absent. This sample yields tens of thousands of clones, of which 60% to 80% are seen a single time; 35% to 55% belongs to the top ten. Sequences were obtained from peripheral blood. Every receptor here comes from a man in his 70s with active or convalescent COVID-19. Both conserved end residues are trimmed from each CDR3.

v_call: TRBV25-1
cdr3_aa: ASSEWTGNTEAF

v_call: TRBV4-2
cdr3_aa: ASSLIPTDYNEQF

v_call: TRBV27
cdr3_aa: ASSLYNPPLAGLSNEQF

v_call: TRBV24-1
cdr3_aa: ATSDSDRGRGQPQH

v_call: TRBV5-6
cdr3_aa: ASSLRGTVNEKLF

v_call: TRBV4-1
cdr3_aa: ASSQGFLADTQY

v_call: TRBV7-2
cdr3_aa: ASSLEQGSNQPQH

v_call: TRBV11-3
cdr3_aa: ASSLVLAGTDTQY

v_call: TRBV27
cdr3_aa: ASRPAGVEGNTQY

v_call: TRBV30
cdr3_aa: AWSSGTGGNQPQH

v_call: TRBV29-1
cdr3_aa: SVLTSGRGNEQF

v_call: TRBV27
cdr3_aa: ASSPQGALEQY

v_call: TRBV5-4
cdr3_aa: ASSPTPPGLTNEKLF

v_call: TRBV7-9
cdr3_aa: ASSLASSGTENEQY

v_call: TRBV5-1
cdr3_aa: ASSQARGNTEAF